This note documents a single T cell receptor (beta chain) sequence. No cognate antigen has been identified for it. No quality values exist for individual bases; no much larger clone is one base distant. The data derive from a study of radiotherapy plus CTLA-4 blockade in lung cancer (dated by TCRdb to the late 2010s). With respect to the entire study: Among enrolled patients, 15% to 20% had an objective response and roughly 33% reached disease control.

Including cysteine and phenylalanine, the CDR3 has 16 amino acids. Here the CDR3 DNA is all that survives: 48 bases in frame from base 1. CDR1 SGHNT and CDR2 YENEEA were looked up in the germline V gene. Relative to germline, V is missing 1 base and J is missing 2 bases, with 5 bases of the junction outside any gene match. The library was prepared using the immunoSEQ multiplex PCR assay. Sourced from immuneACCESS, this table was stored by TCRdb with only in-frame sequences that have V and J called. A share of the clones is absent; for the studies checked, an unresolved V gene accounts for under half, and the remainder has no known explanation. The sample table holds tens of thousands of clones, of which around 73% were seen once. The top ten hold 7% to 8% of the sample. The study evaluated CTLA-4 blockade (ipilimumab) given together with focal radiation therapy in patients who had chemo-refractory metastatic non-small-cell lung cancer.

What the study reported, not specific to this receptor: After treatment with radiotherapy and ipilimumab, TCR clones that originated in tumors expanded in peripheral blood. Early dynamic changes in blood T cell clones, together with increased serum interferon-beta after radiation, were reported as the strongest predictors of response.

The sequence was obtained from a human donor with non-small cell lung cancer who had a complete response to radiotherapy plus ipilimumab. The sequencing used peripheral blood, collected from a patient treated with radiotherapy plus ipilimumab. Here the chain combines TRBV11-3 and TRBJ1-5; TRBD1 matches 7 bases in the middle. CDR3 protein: CASSLAGGQGNQPQHF. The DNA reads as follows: TGTGCCAGCAGCTTAGCTGGCGGACAGGGCAATCAGCCCCAGCATTTT.